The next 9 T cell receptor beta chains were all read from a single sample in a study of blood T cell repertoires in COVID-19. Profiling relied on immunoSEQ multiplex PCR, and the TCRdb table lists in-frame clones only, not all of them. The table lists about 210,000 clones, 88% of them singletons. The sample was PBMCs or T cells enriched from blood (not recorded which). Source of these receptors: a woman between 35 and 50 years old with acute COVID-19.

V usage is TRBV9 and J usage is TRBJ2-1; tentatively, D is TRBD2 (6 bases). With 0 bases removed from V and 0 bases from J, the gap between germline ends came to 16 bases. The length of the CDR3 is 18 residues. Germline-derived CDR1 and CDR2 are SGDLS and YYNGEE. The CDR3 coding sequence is TGTGCCAGCAGCGTAGGTATCTCGATCGGGAGCTCCTACAATGAGCAGTTCTTC. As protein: CASSVGISIGSSYNEQFF.

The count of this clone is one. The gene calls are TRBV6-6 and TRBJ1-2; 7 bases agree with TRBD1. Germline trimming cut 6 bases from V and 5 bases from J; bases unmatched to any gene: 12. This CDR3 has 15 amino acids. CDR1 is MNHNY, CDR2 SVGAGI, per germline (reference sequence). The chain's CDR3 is CASSLTGVGSYGYTF. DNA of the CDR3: TGTGCCAGCAGCCTCACAGGGGTCGGAAGTTATGGCTACACCTTC.

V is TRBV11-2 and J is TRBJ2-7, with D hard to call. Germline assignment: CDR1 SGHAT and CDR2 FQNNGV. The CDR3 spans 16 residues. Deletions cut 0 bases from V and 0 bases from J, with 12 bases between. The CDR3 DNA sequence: TGTGCCAGCAGCTTAGACCCGAAGGAGCCCTCCTACGAGCAGTACTTC. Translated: CASSLDPKEPSYEQYF.

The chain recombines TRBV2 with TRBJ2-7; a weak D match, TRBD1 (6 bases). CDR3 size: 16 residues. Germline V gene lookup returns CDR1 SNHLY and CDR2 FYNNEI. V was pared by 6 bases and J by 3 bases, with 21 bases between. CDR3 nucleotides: TGTGCCAGCAGCGATGGGCCAGGACAGACCTTCTACGAGCAGTACTTC. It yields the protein CASSDGPGQTFYEQYF.

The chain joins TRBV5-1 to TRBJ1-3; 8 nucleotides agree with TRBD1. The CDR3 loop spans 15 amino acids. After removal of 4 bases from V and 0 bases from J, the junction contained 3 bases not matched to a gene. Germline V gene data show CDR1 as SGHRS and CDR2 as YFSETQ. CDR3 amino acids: CASSPDRGSGNTIYF. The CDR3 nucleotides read TGCGCCAGCAGCCCAGACAGGGGCTCTGGAAACACCATATATTTT. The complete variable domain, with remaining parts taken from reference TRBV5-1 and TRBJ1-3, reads KAGVTQTPRYLIKTRGQQVTLSCSPISGHRSVSWYQQTPGQGLQFLFEYFSETQRNKGNFPGRFSGRQFSNSRSEMNVSTLELGDSALYLCASSPDRGSGNTIYFGEGSWLTVV.

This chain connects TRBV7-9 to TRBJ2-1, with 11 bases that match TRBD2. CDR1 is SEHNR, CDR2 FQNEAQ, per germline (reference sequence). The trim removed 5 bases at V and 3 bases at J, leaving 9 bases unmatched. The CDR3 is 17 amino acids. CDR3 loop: CASSAPIAGGNYNEQFF. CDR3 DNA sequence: TGTGCCAGCAGCGCCCCTATAGCGGGAGGGAACTACAATGAGCAGTTCTTC.

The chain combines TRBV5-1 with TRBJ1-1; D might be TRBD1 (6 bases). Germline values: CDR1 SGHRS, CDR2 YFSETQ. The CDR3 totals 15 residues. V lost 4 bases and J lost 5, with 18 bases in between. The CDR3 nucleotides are TGCGCCAGCAGCCGTTTAGGGGAGGGGGGAACTGAAGCTTTCTTT. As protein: CASSRLGEGGTEAFF.

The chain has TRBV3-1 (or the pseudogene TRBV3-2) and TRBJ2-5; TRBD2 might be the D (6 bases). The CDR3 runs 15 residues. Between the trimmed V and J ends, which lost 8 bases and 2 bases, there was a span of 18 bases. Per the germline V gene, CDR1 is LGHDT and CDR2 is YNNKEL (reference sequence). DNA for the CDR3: TGTGCCAGCCAAATGGCGGGGAAAAAACAAGAGACCCAGTACTTC. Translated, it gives CASQMAGKKQETQYF.

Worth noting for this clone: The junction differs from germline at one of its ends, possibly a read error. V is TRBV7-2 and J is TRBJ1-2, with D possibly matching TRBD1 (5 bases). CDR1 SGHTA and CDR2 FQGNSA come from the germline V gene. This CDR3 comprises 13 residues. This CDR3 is CASSLSGLTGLDF. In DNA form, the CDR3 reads TGTGCCAGCAGCTTATCGGGTCTAACAGGCTTAGATTTC.